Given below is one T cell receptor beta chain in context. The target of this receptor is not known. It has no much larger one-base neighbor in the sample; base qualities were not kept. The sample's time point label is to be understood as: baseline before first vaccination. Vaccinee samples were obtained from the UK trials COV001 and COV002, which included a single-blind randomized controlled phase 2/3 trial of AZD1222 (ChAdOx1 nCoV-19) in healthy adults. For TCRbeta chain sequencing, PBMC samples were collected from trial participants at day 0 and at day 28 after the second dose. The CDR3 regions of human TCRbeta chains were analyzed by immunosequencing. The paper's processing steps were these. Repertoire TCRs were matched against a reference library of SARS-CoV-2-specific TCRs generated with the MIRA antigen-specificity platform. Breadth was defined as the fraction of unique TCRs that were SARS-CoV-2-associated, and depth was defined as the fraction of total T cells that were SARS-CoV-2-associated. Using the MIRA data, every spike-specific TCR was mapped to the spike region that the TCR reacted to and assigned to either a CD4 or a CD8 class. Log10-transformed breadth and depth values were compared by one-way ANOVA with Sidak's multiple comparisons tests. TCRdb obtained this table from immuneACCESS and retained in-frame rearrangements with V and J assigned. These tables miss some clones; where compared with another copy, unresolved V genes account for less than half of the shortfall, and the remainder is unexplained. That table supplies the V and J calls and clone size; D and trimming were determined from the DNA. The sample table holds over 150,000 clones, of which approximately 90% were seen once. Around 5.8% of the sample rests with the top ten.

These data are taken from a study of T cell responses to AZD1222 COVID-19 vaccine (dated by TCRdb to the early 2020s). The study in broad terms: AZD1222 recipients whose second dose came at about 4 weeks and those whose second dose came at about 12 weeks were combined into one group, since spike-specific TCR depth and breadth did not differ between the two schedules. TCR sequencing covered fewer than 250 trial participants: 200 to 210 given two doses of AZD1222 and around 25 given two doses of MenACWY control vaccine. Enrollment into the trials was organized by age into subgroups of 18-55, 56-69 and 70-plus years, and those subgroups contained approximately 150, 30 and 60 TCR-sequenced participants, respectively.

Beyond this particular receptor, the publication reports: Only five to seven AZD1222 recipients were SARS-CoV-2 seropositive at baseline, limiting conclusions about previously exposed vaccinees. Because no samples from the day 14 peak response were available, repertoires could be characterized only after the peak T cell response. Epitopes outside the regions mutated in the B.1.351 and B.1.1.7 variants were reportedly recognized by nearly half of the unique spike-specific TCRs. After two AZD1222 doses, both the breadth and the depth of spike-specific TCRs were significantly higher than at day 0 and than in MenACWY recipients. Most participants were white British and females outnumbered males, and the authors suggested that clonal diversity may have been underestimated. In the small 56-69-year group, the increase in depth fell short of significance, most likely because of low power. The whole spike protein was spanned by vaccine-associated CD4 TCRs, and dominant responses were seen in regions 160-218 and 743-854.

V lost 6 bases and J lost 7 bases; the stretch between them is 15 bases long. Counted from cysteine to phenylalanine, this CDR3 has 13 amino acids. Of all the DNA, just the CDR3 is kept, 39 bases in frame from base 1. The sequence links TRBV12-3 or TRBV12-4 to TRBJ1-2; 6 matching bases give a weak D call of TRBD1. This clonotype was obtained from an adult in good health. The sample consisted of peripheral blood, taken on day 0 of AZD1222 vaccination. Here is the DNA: TGTGCCAGCAGGACAGAGGGGGTCTCTGGCTACACCTTC. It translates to CASRTEGVSGYTF.